Given below is one TCR beta chain in context. The antigen remains undetermined. TCRdb keeps only in-frame clones here, not all; method: immunoSEQ multiplex PCR. This sample has about 28,000 clones; nearly 90% occur once, and the top ten carry roughly 1.3%. These data belong to a study of multiple sclerosis patients with progressive multifocal leukoencephalopathy. In germline, CDR1 is SEHNR, CDR2 FQNEAQ (reference sequence). The CDR3 runs to 16 residues. Trimming pared 1 base from V and 9 bases from J, leaving 16 bases between. The sample's time point: approximately 12 months of natalizumab therapy. The control group, sampled over time, had multiple sclerosis, received natalizumab and did not develop PML. Findings and caveats of the study: Before and during natalizumab, the clones expanded at PML already existed. Preferential TRBV-TRBJ pairings or common gene usage were not detected at PML.

This TCR came from a human donor with multiple sclerosis. The sample consisted of PBMCs, taken from a patient treated with natalizumab. The chain carries TRBV7-9 and TRBJ1-6; the D gene is possibly TRBD1 (6 bases). In DNA form, the CDR3 reads TGTGCCAGCAGCTTAGACTCTTGGGGGGGCATTTCACCCCTCCACTTT. Its translation: CASSLDSWGGISPLHF. Using reference TRBV7-9 and TRBJ1-6 for the parts outside the CDR3, the full variable domain is DTGVSQNPRHKITKRGQNVTFRCDPISEHNRLYWYRQTLGQGPEFLTYFQNEAQLEKSRLLSDRFSAERPKGSFSTLEIQRTEQGDSAMYLCASSLDSWGGISPLHFGNGTRLTVT.